Listed below are T cell receptor beta chains from one sample, sequenced in a study of cytomegalovirus exposure and HLA in healthy donors. The assay was immunoSEQ multiplex PCR, and TCRdb's table has in-frame clones only and misses some. The repertoire has about 85,000 clones, about 80% of them found once; the top ten carry 20% to 25%. The sequencing input was PBMCs. The source of these receptors is a woman aged 45 to 65 in good health and CMV-seropositive. The conserved cysteine and the conserved F or W are not part of the CDR3 here. D genes are given only for firm matches.

>TRBJ1-1|TRBV11-3|-
ASKTDPMNTEAF
>TRBJ2-5|TRBV5-4|TRBD2
ASSFSAGEETQY
>TRBJ1-2|TRBV2|-
ASRIGVNYGYT
>TRBJ2-3|TRBV19|TRBD2
ASSWGGGASDTQY
>TRBJ1-1|TRBV19|-
ASSILGLTGTF
>TRBJ1-2|TRBV9|-
ASSEGGNYGYT
>TRBJ1-1|TRBV6-6|-
ASSLGQPNTEAF
>TRBJ2-3|TRBV7-9|TRBD1
ASSSTGARTDTQY
>TRBJ2-2|TRBV2|-
ASGTHTGELF
>TRBJ2-5|TRBV5-4|-
ASSRGPYQETQY
>TRBJ2-2|TRBV7-9|-
ASSPGTYLTGELF
>TRBJ2-2|TRBV29-1|-
SVRKGAGAGELF
>TRBJ1-4|TRBV4-2|TRBD1
ASSQPDREDEKLF
>TRBJ2-4|TRBV29-1|TRBD1
SVSTGENIQY
>TRBJ1-1|TRBV29-1|-
SVEGGDTEAF
>TRBJ2-3|TRBV9|TRBD2
ASSTPSGGADTQY
>TRBJ1-4|TRBV2|TRBD1
ASNPGQGHEKLF
>TRBJ2-7|TRBV5-1|TRBD1
ASSPRDRGEQY
>TRBJ1-2|TRBV6-1|TRBD1
ASSKPGQGQGYT
>TRBJ1-2|TRBV5-5|TRBD1
ASSPGQFNYGYT
>TRBJ2-1|TRBV5-1|-
ASSFPTRDRASYNEQF
>TRBJ1-2|TRBV6-5|-
ASRTVRSNYGYT
>TRBJ1-1|TRBV30|-
AWSVLGARGAF
>TRBJ1-1|TRBV5-1|-
ASSSGSVNTEAF
>TRBJ2-1|TRBV7-9|-
SSSLGSGEQF
>TRBJ1-2|TRBV29-1|-
SVGKGVNYGYT
>TRBJ2-2|TRBV5-1|TRBD2
ASSSLPGLAGGPNTGELF
>TRBJ1-2|TRBV4-1|-
ASSQVGAGGGGHYGYT
>TRBJ1-3|TRBV4-1|-
ASSAAGVWNTIY
>TRBJ2-6|TRBV21-1|-
ASSTGGVLSSGANVLT
>TRBJ2-6|TRBV5-1|-
ASSPMGGEANVLT
>TRBJ2-2|TRBV7-9|TRBD1
ASSLPGQGVGGELF
>TRBJ2-3|TRBV6-6|-
ASSSPRRTSTDTQY
>TRBJ2-5|TRBV6-6|-
ASSLGEGRETQY
>TRBJ1-2|TRBV7-8|-
ASTKGWGDSRYGYT
>TRBJ2-3|TRBV11-2|TRBD2
ASSTGTSGSFTDTQY
>TRBJ2-3|TRBV7-9|TRBD2
ASSLEVWLAGADTQY
>TRBJ2-1|TRBV27|TRBD2
ASSLRILAGHNEQF
>TRBJ2-5|TRBV5-6|TRBD2
ASSLASGRAQETQY
>TRBJ2-1|TRBV19|TRBD2
ASQPAGGPYNEQF
>TRBJ1-1|TRBV5-1|-
ASSTSGQNTEAF
>TRBJ2-1|TRBV2|-
ASSENYNNEQF
>TRBJ2-1|TRBV30|TRBD1
AWSGQGANEQF
>TRBJ1-3|TRBV9|-
ASNTQTGKSSGNTIY
>TRBJ1-5|TRBV19|-
ASSILPRSGNQPQH